The following is a T cell receptor beta chain sequence with its context. Its antigen is undetermined. The sample originates from a study of identical twins. Regarding the study as a whole: Weaker excess sharing between twins was seen in beta out-of-frame sequences.

TCRdb reprocessed the 5' RACE reads with MiXCR, giving one entry per CDR3 protein. The sample contains around 490,000 distinct CDR3 sequences, 13% to 15% of which appear only once. These data were also filed under a second study, of yellow fever vaccine responses in identical twins.

Sequencing was performed on CD4+ T cells sorted from blood. This receptor was obtained from a woman in her late teens or twenties in good health.

The chain's CDR3 is CASSYSLGQGQETQYF. The CDR3 region has the DNA TGTGCCAGCAGTTACTCGTTGGGACAGGGGCAAGAGACCCAGTACTTC. The chain employs TRBV6-5 and TRBJ2-5, with 10 bases fitting TRBD1. Germline-derived CDR1 and CDR2 are MNHEY and SVGAGI. J gave up 2 bases and V 0 bases, and 3 bases lay outside the gene matches. This CDR3 spans 16 amino acids.